Shown below are 13 T cell receptor beta chains from a single sample sequenced in a study of shared clonotypes between healthy human individuals. TCRdb keeps only in-frame clones here, not all; method: immunoSEQ multiplex PCR. The sample has 95,000 to 120,000 clones, about 63% seen once. Sequenced material: memory CD8+ T cells sorted from blood. Specified subset: CD45RO+ cells pooled with CCR7-negative TemRA cells. The receptors were sampled from a woman under 40 in good health.

This chain uses TRBV10-3 with TRBJ2-7; weak D call: TRBD2 (6 bases). The CDR3 length is 12 residues. Trimming removed 11 bases from V and 6 bases from J, with 17 bases in between. Looked up from germline, CDR1 is ENHRY and CDR2 is SYGVKD. The CDR3 is CAVWTRESEQYF. CDR3 sequence (DNA): TGTGCCGTATGGACTCGGGAGAGCGAGCAGTACTTC.

The CDR3 nucleotides are TGTGCCAGCAGCTTAAGTCCCGGCCCCTACGAGCAGTACTTC. This translates into CASSLSPGPYEQYF. The V and J genes are TRBV11-2 and TRBJ2-7; D uncertain. CDR1 is SGHAT and CDR2 is FQNNGV in the germline V gene. The V and J ends lost 2 bases and 2 bases respectively, with 10 bases between them. The CDR3 spans 14 residues. The full variable domain, its missing parts supplied by reference TRBV11-2 and TRBJ2-7, is EAGVAQSPRYKIIEKRQSVAFWCNPISGHATLYWYQQILGQGPKLLIQFQNNGVVDDSQLPKDRFSAERLKGVDSTLKIQPAKLEDSAVYLCASSLSPGPYEQYFGPGTRLTVT.

This clone was seen repeatedly, ten times or more. This rearrangement joins TRBV7-9 to TRBJ2-5, with D possibly TRBD2 on 5 matching bases. The CDR3 is 14 residues long. Trimming shortened V by 4 bases and J by 5 bases, and 14 bases separated the two germline ends. The V gene's germline CDR1 is SEHNR and CDR2 FQNEAQ (reference sequence). CDR3 nucleotide sequence: TGTGCCAGCAGCTCCAGAAGCGGCCTGGAGACCCAGTACTTC. Translating gives CASSSRSGLETQYF.

The genes are TRBV28 and TRBJ2-7; D is ambiguous. The CDR3 has 11 amino acids. Trimming cost V 6 bases and J 3 bases, with 6 bases left between them. In germline, CDR1 is MDHEN, CDR2 SYDVKM. This chain's CDR3 is CASRTLYEQYF. CDR3 DNA sequence: TGTGCCAGCAGGACTCTCTACGAGCAGTACTTC.

Note on this clone: A single base is all that separates this from a far larger clone, so a read error is likely. This specimen includes other DNA sequences encoding the same CDR3. The rearrangement links TRBV7-9 to TRBJ2-3, with 9 bases that match TRBD2. Germline values: CDR1 SEHNR, CDR2 FQNEAQ (reference sequence). The CDR3 totals 13 residues. V lost 5 bases to trimming and J lost 6 bases; unmatched junction nucleotides: 3. This CDR3 is CASSLSGRDTQYF. CDR3 DNA: TGTGCCAGCAGCCTAAGCGGGAGGGATACGCAGTATTTT. The full variable domain, with the rest looked up from reference TRBV7-9 and TRBJ2-3, is DTGVSQNPRHKITKRGQNVTFRCDPISEHNRLYWYRQTLGQGPEFLTYFQNEAQLEKSRLLSDRFSAERPKGSFSTLEIQRTEQGDSAMYLCASSLSGRDTQYFGPGTRLTVL.

The V call is TRBV27, the J call TRBJ2-7; 10 nucleotides agree with TRBD2. V was clipped by 3 bases and J by 3 bases; unmatched bases: 11. The CDR3 loop spans 17 amino acids. Germline CDR1 is MNHEY and CDR2 is SMNVEV (reference sequence). CDR3: CASSLDHPRTSGYEQYF. The DNA for the CDR3 is TGTGCCAGCAGTTTGGATCATCCTAGGACTAGCGGCTACGAGCAGTACTTC.

This clone came up a few times. The chain carries TRBV9 and TRBJ2-7; D is unresolved. The CDR3 length is 14 residues. Germline V gives CDR1 SGDLS, CDR2 YYNGEE. Deletions cut 4 bases from V and 0 bases from J, with 11 bases between. CDR3 amino acids: CASSPGRSSYEQYF. The CDR3 DNA reads as TGTGCCAGCAGCCCTGGACGGAGCTCCTACGAGCAGTACTTC.

The rearrangement links TRBV28 to TRBJ1-4; TRBD1 might be the D (5 bases). The V end was cut by 7 bases, the J end by 0 bases, with 12 bases between. Looked up from germline, CDR1 is MDHEN and CDR2 is SYDVKM. This CDR3 is 15 amino acids long. The CDR3 region has the DNA TGTGCCAGCAATAAAGGGGCCGCAACTAATGAAAAACTGTTTTTT. As protein: CASNKGAATNEKLFF.

J is TRBJ2-7 and V is TRBV6-6; the match to TRBD2 covers 8 bases. V was clipped by 0 bases and J by 3 bases; unmatched bases: 4. Germline V gene data show CDR1 as MNHNY and CDR2 as SVGAGI (reference sequence). The CDR3 is made up of 15 amino acids. The CDR3 is CASSYSRLASYEQYF. The DNA of the CDR3 is TGTGCCAGCAGTTACTCGAGACTAGCGAGCTACGAGCAGTACTTC.

Only one count was recorded for this clone. The chain is built from TRBV6-5 and TRBJ2-3, with 9 bases identical to TRBD2. From germline, CDR1 is MNHEY and CDR2 SVGAGI. This CDR3 is built from 15 residues. J was trimmed by 6 bases and V by 6 bases; bases with no gene match: 10. Here the CDR3 reads CASRLAGVGGDTQYF. CDR3 nucleotides: TGTGCCAGCAGATTAGCGGGAGTTGGGGGGGATACGCAGTATTTT.

The gene calls are TRBV25-1 and TRBJ2-7; 10 nucleotides match TRBD1. V trimming: 8 bases; J trimming: 12 bases; junction bases outside the gene matches: 13. This CDR3 contains 13 residues. CDR1 and CDR2 (germline): MGHDK, SYGVNS. This chain's CDR3 is CASSTGGRQSSYF. The CDR3 region has the DNA TGTGCCAGCTCGACAGGGGGCCGACAAAGTTCGTACTTC.

This clone was seen just once. This chain uses TRBV9 with TRBJ1-2; D is unresolved. The CDR3 totals 14 residues. CDR1 SGDLS and CDR2 YYNGEE come from the germline V gene. Trimming pared 3 bases from V and 1 base from J, leaving 10 bases between. The CDR3 sequence: CASSAYSGNYGYTF. CDR3 nucleotide sequence: TGTGCCAGCAGCGCCTACAGCGGTAACTATGGCTACACCTTC.

The genes are TRBV27 and TRBJ2-1; D unresolved. Germline-derived CDR1 and CDR2 are MNHEY and SMNVEV (reference sequence). The CDR3 has 15 residues. Trimming stripped 6 bases from V and 5 bases from J, with 17 bases between. CDR3 region: CASRPGPSWDNEQFF. For the CDR3, the DNA is TGTGCCAGCAGACCCGGACCGAGCTGGGACAATGAGCAGTTCTTC.